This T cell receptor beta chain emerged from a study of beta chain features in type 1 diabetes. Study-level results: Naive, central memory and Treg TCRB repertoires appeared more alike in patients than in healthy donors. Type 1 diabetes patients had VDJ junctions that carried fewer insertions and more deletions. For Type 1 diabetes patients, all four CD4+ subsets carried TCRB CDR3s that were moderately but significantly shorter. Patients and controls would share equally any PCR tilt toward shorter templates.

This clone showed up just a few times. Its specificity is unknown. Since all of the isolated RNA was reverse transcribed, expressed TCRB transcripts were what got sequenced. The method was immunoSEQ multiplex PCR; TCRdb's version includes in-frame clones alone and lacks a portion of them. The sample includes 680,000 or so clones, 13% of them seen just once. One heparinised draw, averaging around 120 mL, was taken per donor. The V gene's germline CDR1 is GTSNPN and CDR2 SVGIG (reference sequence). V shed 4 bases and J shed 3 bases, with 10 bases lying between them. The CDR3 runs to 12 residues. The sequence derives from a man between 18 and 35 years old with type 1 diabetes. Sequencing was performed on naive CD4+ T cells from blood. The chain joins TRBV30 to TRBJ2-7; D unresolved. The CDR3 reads CAWTVSRYEQYF. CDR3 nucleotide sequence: TGTGCCTGGACCGTCTCCCGCTACGAGCAGTACTTC.